This T cell receptor (beta chain) was sequenced during a study of T cell responses to AZD1222 COVID-19 vaccine. To note about this clone: Its cognate antigen is unknown.

Study results and caveats: Donors were chiefly white British, with a greater number of females, and clonal diversity was perhaps underestimated.

V was shortened by 2 bases and J by 0 bases, with 8 bases between the two germline ends. This CDR3 has 15 amino acids. Looked up from germline, CDR1 is LGHNT and CDR2 is FRNRAP. Data came from immunoSEQ multiplex PCR; TCRdb stores just in-frame clones and leaves some out. This table has 60,000 to 80,000 clones, 65% to 90% appearing once. The V call is TRBV12-5, the J call TRBJ1-3, with unresolved D. This TCR was sampled from an adult in good health. The sequencing used peripheral blood, collected on day 0 of AZD1222 vaccination. The CDR3 DNA follows: TGTGCTAGTGGTTTGAGGTCAGGCTCTGGAAACACCATATATTTT. Its translation: CASGLRSGSGNTIYF. Based on the CDR3 plus reference TRBV12-5 and TRBJ1-3, the full variable domain is DARVTQTPRHKVTEMGQEVTMRCQPILGHNTVFWYRQTMMQGLELLAYFRNRAPLDDSGMPKDRFSAEMPDATLATLKIQPSEPRDSAVYFCASGLRSGSGNTIYFGEGSWLTVV.